The present T cell receptor beta chain was sequenced within a study of PD-L1 blockade in urothelial cancer. Germline loops: CDR1 SGHNT, CDR2 YYREEE (reference sequence). V gave up 2 bases and J gave up 3 bases; unmatched junction bases: 7. This CDR3 comprises 15 residues. Some clones are missing from TCRdb's copy, which holds only in-frame ones; the method was immunoSEQ multiplex PCR. Of about 74,000 clones in the sample, around four fifths were seen once. Individual patients had between 1 and 8 samples, taken pretreatment and on-treatment. Material: PBMCs, obtained around atezolizumab (anti-PD-L1) treatment. This sequence joins TRBV5-4 and TRBJ2-7; 8 bases align to TRBD2. The receptor was derived from a man between 65 and 85 years old with urothelial cancer. The CDR3 DNA follows: TGTGCCAGCAGCTTAGGTGCGGGAGGAGTCTACGAGCAGTACTTC. Protein product: CASSLGAGGVYEQYF. Using reference TRBV5-4 and TRBJ2-7 for the parts outside the CDR3, the full variable domain is ETGVTQSPTHLIKTRGQQVTLRCSSQSGHNTVSWYQQALGQGPQFIFQYYREEENGRGNFPPRFSGLQFPNYSSELNVNALELDDSALYLCASSLGAGGVYEQYFGPGTRLTVT.